The rows below give T cell receptor beta chains drawn from one sample of a study of T cell changes during pregnancy in multiple sclerosis. Profiled with immunoSEQ multiplex PCR; TCRdb holds only in-frame clones, not every one. Of approximately 40,000 clones in the sample, 88% were seen once. Sequencing used peripheral blood, obtained in the first trimester of pregnancy. These receptors were taken from a female donor in good health, enrolled as a control in a pregnancy study. CDR3s include the opening cysteine and the closing phenylalanine or tryptophan. A D gene is named only where the DNA matches it firmly. Size tells how often a clone was seen (once, few, many) or the class of an expanded clone, and some rows leave it out.

V	size	D	J	CDR3	DNA
TRBV13	-	-	TRBJ1-5	CASSSGGQPQHF	TGTGCCAGCAGCTCGGGGGGTCAGCCCCAGCATTTT
TRBV7-8	once	-	TRBJ1-1	CASSLAGRGLNTEAFF	TGTGCCAGCAGCTTAGCGGGAAGGGGTTTGAACACTGAAGCTTTCTTT
TRBV15	-	-	TRBJ1-1	CATSSQYQGEAFF	TGTGCCACCAGCAGCCAGTATCAGGGTGAAGCTTTCTTT
TRBV5-8	-	-	TRBJ2-2	CASLLLNTGELFF	TGTGCCAGCCTCCTCCTGAACACCGGGGAGCTGTTTTTT
TRBV6-1	once	-	TRBJ1-5	CASSEKPGDSNQPQHF	TGTGCCAGCAGTGAAAAACCCGGGGATAGCAATCAGCCCCAGCATTTT
TRBV18	few	-	TRBJ1-1	CASSSDRNTEAFF	TGTGCCAGCTCATCGGACAGGAACACTGAAGCTTTCTTT
TRBV5-1	-	-	TRBJ2-5	CASSFVPRERETQYF	TGCGCCAGCAGCTTCGTCCCCAGGGAAAGGGAGACCCAGTACTTC
TRBV6-1	once	TRBD1	TRBJ2-7	CASRLDRVVDEQYF	TGTGCCAGCAGGCTCGACAGGGTGGTGGACGAGCAGTACTTC
TRBV4-1	-	-	TRBJ1-2	CASSTRQLAYDYGYTF	TGCGCCAGCAGCACCCGACAGTTGGCCTACGACTATGGCTACACCTTC
TRBV6-5	-	-	TRBJ1-1	CASSRGSEAFF	TGTGCCAGCAGCAGGGGTTCCGAAGCTTTCTTT
TRBV6-5	-	-	TRBJ1-4	CASSWEGEKLFF	TGTGCCAGCAGTTGGGAGGGGGAAAAACTGTTTTTT
TRBV5-1	-	TRBD1	TRBJ2-5	CASTPTGDPETQYF	TGCGCCAGCACCCCGACAGGGGACCCAGAGACCCAGTACTTC
TRBV19	-	-	TRBJ2-7	CASSSGANYEQYF	TGTGCCAGTAGTAGCGGGGCCAACTACGAGCAGTACTTC
TRBV30	-	-	TRBJ1-5	CAWSPGAGNQPQHF	TGTGCCTGGAGCCCAGGGGCCGGGAATCAGCCCCAGCATTTT
TRBV7-2	-	TRBD2	TRBJ2-2	CASSSSGGNTGELFF	TGTGCCAGCAGCTCTAGCGGGGGAAACACCGGGGAGCTGTTTTTT